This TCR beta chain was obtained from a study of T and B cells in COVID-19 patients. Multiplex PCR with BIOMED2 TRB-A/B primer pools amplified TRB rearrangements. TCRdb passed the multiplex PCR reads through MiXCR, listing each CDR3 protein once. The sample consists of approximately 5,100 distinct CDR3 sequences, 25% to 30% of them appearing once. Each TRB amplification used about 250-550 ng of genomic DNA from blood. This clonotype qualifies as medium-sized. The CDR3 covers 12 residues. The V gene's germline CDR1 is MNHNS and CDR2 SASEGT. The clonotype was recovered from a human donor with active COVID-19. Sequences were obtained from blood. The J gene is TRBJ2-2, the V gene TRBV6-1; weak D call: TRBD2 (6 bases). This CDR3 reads CESRGWSGELFF. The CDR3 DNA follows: TGTGAGTCCCGGGGGTGGTCCGGGGAGCTGTTTTTT.